Listed below are T cell receptor beta chains from one sample, sequenced in a study of cytomegalovirus exposure and HLA in healthy donors. TCRdb keeps only in-frame clones here, not all; method: immunoSEQ multiplex PCR. This table has around 170,000 clones, roughly 72% appearing once. Material: PBMCs. The receptors stem from a man in his forties or fifties in good health and CMV-seronegative. The CDR3 runs from the conserved cysteine through the conserved F or W. A D gene is named only where the DNA matches it firmly. Part of the rows lack a size; the others show once, few, many or a class for expanded clones.

d_gene	j_gene	abundance	v_gene	len	CDR3nt	CDR3aa
TRBD1	TRBJ1-1	-	TRBV18	16	TGTGCCAGCTCACCAGGGACAGGGGGTGGGAACACTGAAGCTTTCTTT	CASSPGTGGGNTEAFF
-	TRBJ2-7	few	TRBV20-1	11	TGCAGTGCTAGCCGTTCCTACGAGCAGTACTTC	CSASRSYEQYF
-	TRBJ2-2	-	TRBV19	15	TGTGCCAGTAGTATTTCTTTTGCGAACACCGGGGAGCTGTTTTTT	CASSISFANTGELFF
TRBD2	TRBJ2-3	once	TRBV4-1	17	TGCGCCAGCAGCCAACGACCGGGACTAGCGCCCACAGATACGCAGTATTTT	CASSQRPGLAPTDTQYF
TRBD2	TRBJ2-3	-	TRBV6-1	17	TGTGCCAGCAGTGAAAGGTTTAGGGGCGGGAGAGCAGATACGCAGTATTTT	CASSERFRGGRADTQYF
-	TRBJ2-3	-	TRBV6-1	14	TGTGCCAGTATCCTTACAGGGAGCACAGATACGCAGTATTTT	CASILTGSTDTQYF
-	TRBJ1-3	-	TRBV7-6	17	TGTGCCAGCAGCTTACTATCGAGGACTAACTCTGGAAACACCATATATTTT	CASSLLSRTNSGNTIYF
TRBD2	TRBJ2-1	-	TRBV9	14	TGTGCCAGCAGCGTGGGGACTAAGTACAATGAGCAGTTCTTC	CASSVGTKYNEQFF
-	TRBJ2-1	-	TRBV5-1	16	TGCGCCAGCAGCCGGGAGGTACAGGGCGGGAACAATGAGCAGTTCTTC	CASSREVQGGNNEQFF
-	TRBJ2-3	-	TRBV7-9	13	TGTGCCAGCAGCTTAGCCGCCGTCAAGAGGCAGTATTTT	CASSLAAVKRQYF
TRBD1	TRBJ1-2	-	TRBV10-2	15	TGCGCCAGCAGCGTAGGCAGGGGGCTCATTTTTGGCTACACCTTC	CASSVGRGLIFGYTF
TRBD1	TRBJ1-1	few	TRBV27	15	TGTGCCAGCAGTTCCGGACAGGGTCCCGCTACTGAAGCTTTCTTT	CASSSGQGPATEAFF
-	TRBJ2-2	-	TRBV11-2	14	TGTGCCAGCAGCCCGCCGGGGAACACCGGGGAGCTGTTTTTT	CASSPPGNTGELFF
TRBD2	TRBJ2-3	-	TRBV9	16	TGTGCCAGCAGCGTAGCTAGCGGGAGTATCTCAGATACGCAGTATTTT	CASSVASGSISDTQYF
-	TRBJ2-2	-	TRBV2	12	TGTGCCAGCAGTGCAGATCGCGGGGAGCTGTTTTTT	CASSADRGELFF
TRBD2	TRBJ2-3	-	TRBV27	17	TGTGCCAGCAGGCCCGGGGCTGTAGCGGGAGCGGGAGATACGCAGTATTTT	CASRPGAVAGAGDTQYF
TRBD2	TRBJ2-3	-	TRBV9	15	TGTGCCAGCAGCGTAAATAGCGGGCAGGGAGATACGCAGTATTTT	CASSVNSGQGDTQYF
TRBD2	TRBJ2-2	few	TRBV7-9	16	TGTGCCAGCAGCGTAGCGGGAGGGCCGAGTGGCGGGGAGCTGTTTTTT	CASSVAGGPSGGELFF
-	TRBJ2-4	few	TRBV6-5	14	TGTGCCAGCAGTTCCTGGGGCCCCTCTAATCATCAGTACTTC	CASSSWGPSNHQYF
-	TRBJ2-7	-	TRBV15	14	TGTGCCACCAAGGGGTCTAGCGACTCCTACGAGCAGTACTTC	CATKGSSDSYEQYF
-	TRBJ1-5	-	TRBV7-8	13	TGTGCCAGCAGTCTTTGGACAGATCAGCCCCAGCATTTT	CASSLWTDQPQHF
-	TRBJ2-5	-	TRBV27	13	TGTGCCAGCAAGATACCTAACCAAGAGACCCAGTACTTC	CASKIPNQETQYF
TRBD2	TRBJ2-7	few	TRBV7-9	16	TGTGCCAGCAGCTCTCGACTCCCGACTAGCGCCCACGAGCAGTACTTC	CASSSRLPTSAHEQYF
TRBD1	TRBJ1-5	-	TRBV15	15	TGTGCCACCAGCGACGGGACAGGGCGTGGTCAGCCCCAGCATTTT	CATSDGTGRGQPQHF
-	TRBJ2-1	-	TRBV5-4	15	TGTGCCAGCAGCTCTTTTGAGGGAGTGGGTAATGAGCAGTTCTTC	CASSSFEGVGNEQFF
-	TRBJ2-1	-	TRBV28	12	TGTGCCAGCAGTTTCTTAGTGAATTGGCAGTTCTTC	CASSFLVNWQFF
TRBD2	TRBJ2-7	few	TRBV27	15	TGTGCCAGCAAATCCGGGACTAGCGGGAAACGCGAGCAGTACTTC	CASKSGTSGKREQYF
-	TRBJ2-7	once	TRBV27	13	TGTGCCAGCAGTTTGGCAGGCCTATACGAGCAGTACTTC	CASSLAGLYEQYF
-	TRBJ2-3	-	TRBV25-1	14	TGTGCCAGCAGTGCAAGGGGATACACAGATACGCAGTATTTT	CASSARGYTDTQYF
-	TRBJ2-7	-	TRBV6-1	14	TGTGCCAGCAGTGAACAGAAGATCTCCTACGAGCAGTACTTC	CASSEQKISYEQYF
-	TRBJ2-3	-	TRBV10-3	15	TGTGCCATCAGCGTCGGGGGGCTCCGCACAGATACGCAGTATTTT	CAISVGGLRTDTQYF
TRBD2	TRBJ2-2	-	TRBV7-9	16	TGTGCCAGCAGCAATAGCGGGGGACACGTGGCCGGGGAGCTGTTTTTT	CASSNSGGHVAGELFF
TRBD2	TRBJ2-7	-	TRBV5-5	15	TGTGCCAGCAGTTCCGGGACTAGCGGGAGCTACGAGCAGTACTTC	CASSSGTSGSYEQYF
-	TRBJ1-1	-	TRBV30	12	TGTGCCTGGAATCATTTCGGGACTGAAGCTTTCTTT	CAWNHFGTEAFF
TRBD1	TRBJ2-5	-	TRBV6-4	16	TGTGCCAGCAGTGAAGGTAAGAGAAAGACAGGGGGGACCCAGTACTTC	CASSEGKRKTGGTQYF
-	TRBJ1-1	-	TRBV30	12	TGTGCCTCCCACAGGGAAAACACTGAAGCTTTCTTT	CASHRENTEAFF
TRBD2	TRBJ2-2	-	TRBV7-3	16	TGTGCCAGCAGATTAGCGGGAGGAGCGAACACCGGGGAGCTGTTTTTT	CASRLAGGANTGELFF
-	TRBJ1-2	-	TRBV4-1	16	TGCGCCAGCAGCCAAGATCAAAGCGGCAGGGGCTATGGCTACACCTTC	CASSQDQSGRGYGYTF
-	TRBJ2-1	-	TRBV27	13	TGTGCCAGCCCCAAGGGGGTAGAGGATGAGCAGTTCTTC	CASPKGVEDEQFF
TRBD1	TRBJ2-2	-	TRBV6-5	15	TGTGCCAGCAGTCCCGGGACAGGGATCACCGGGGAGCTGTTTTTT	CASSPGTGITGELFF
-	TRBJ2-7	-	TRBV5-5	12	TGTGCCAGCTCTGGACTCCTCGACGAGCAGTACTTC	CASSGLLDEQYF
-	TRBJ1-2	-	TRBV7-6	15	TGTGCCAGCGGTGGGGGCGGGAGTACCCCCTATGGCTACACCTTC	CASGGGGSTPYGYTF
-	TRBJ2-7	-	TRBV10-3	16	TGTGCCATCAGTGATGGGGCTCTTTCAGGGGTCTACGAGCAGTACTTC	CAISDGALSGVYEQYF
TRBD1	TRBJ2-1	-	TRBV4-2	16	TGTGCCAGCAGCCAAGATTCAGGGACAGGGAGCGATGAGCAGTTCTTC	CASSQDSGTGSDEQFF
-	TRBJ1-1	once	TRBV4-1	15	TGCGCCAGCAGCCAAGATCCAGGGTGGGGCACTGAAGCTTTCTTT	CASSQDPGWGTEAFF
-	TRBJ2-7	-	TRBV7-2	13	TGTGCCAGCAGCCCTCGACAGGTCGGGGAGCAGTACTTC	CASSPRQVGEQYF
-	TRBJ2-3	-	TRBV19	15	TGTGCCAGTAGTATCGGCGGACAGTACACAGATACGCAGTATTTT	CASSIGGQYTDTQYF
-	TRBJ2-3	-	TRBV9	17	TGTGCCAGCAGCTCAGCTGGGAGGTGGGGGAGCACAGATACGCAGTATTTT	CASSSAGRWGSTDTQYF